The T cell receptor (beta chain) described here comes from a study of prognosis after radiotherapy for stage I lung cancer. CDR1 is LGHNA, CDR2 YSLEER, per germline. There are 17 residues in the CDR3. The ends lost 3 bases at V and 2 bases at J; junction bases unmatched: 7. Peripheral blood, in roughly 6-milliliter volumes, was drawn at each of two time points. CDR3 of TCR beta was amplified from genomic DNA via a two-round multiplex PCR. First-round PCR used primers specific to each TRBV and TRBJ gene. One entry per CDR3 protein, called by TCRdb with MiXCR from the multiplex PCR reads. This table holds about 22,000 distinct CDR3 sequences, approximately 45% found once. Study results and limitations: Patients developing distant metastases showed lower Shannon entropy after stereotactic body radiation therapy.

About this clonotype: The target antigen is unknown.

Source: PBMCs, taken before or after stereotactic body radiation therapy (not recorded which). The chain combines TRBV4-3 with TRBJ1-3, with 10 nucleotides matching TRBD1. The clonotype comes from a donor over 45 with non-small cell lung cancer. CDR3 sequence reads: CASSQAKTGGPGNTIYF. The CDR3 region has the DNA TGCGCCAGCAGCCAGGCAAAGACAGGGGGCCCTGGAAACACCATATATTTT.